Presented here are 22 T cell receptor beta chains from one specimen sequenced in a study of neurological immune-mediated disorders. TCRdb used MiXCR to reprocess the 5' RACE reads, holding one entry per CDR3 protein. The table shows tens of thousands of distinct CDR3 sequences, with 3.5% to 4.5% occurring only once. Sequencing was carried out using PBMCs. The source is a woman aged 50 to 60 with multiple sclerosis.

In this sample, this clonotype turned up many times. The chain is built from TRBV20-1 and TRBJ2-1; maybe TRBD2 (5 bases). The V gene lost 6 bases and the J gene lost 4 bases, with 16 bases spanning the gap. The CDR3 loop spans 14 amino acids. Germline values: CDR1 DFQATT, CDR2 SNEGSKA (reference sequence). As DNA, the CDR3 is TGCAGTGCCAGGCTTGGTAGCGTTTACAATGAGCAGTTCTTC. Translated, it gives CSARLGSVYNEQFF.

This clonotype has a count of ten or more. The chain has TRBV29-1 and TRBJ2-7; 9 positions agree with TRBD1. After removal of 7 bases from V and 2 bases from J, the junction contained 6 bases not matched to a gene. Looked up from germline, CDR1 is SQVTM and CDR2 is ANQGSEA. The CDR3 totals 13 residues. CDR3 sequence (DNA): TGCAGCGCCCGGGACAGGGACACCTACGAGCAGTACTTC. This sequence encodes CSARDRDTYEQYF.

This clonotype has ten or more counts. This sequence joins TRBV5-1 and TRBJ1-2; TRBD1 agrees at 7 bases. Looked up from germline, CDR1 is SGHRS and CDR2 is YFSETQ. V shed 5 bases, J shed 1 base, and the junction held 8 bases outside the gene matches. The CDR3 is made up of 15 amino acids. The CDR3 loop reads CASRYSRDSNYGYTF. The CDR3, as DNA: TGCGCCAGCAGATACTCCCGGGACAGTAACTATGGCTACACCTTC. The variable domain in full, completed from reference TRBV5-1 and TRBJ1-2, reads KAGVTQTPRYLIKTRGQQVTLSCSPISGHRSVSWYQQTPGQGLQFLFEYFSETQRNKGNFPGRFSGRQFSNSRSEMNVSTLELGDSALYLCASRYSRDSNYGYTFGSGTRLTVV.

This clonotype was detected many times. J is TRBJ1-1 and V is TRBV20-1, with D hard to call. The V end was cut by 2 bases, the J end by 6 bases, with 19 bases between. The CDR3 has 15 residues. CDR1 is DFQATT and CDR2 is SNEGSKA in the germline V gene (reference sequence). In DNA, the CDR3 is TGCAGTGCTAGATCGCCTCGACCCCAAGCCGCTGAAGCTTTCTTT. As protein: CSARSPRPQAAEAFF.

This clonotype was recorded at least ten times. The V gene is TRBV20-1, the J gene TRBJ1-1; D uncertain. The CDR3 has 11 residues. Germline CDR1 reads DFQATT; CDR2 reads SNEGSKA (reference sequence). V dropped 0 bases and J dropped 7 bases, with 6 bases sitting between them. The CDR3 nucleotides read TGCAGTGCTAGAGACGAGGGTGAAGCTTTCTTT. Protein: CSARDEGEAFF.

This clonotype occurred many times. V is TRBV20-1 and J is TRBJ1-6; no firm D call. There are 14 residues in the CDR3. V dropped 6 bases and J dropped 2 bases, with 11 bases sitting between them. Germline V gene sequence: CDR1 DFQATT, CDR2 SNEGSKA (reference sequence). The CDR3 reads CSATSGTYNSPLHF. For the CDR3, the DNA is TGCAGTGCCACGTCGGGAACCTATAATTCACCCCTCCACTTT.

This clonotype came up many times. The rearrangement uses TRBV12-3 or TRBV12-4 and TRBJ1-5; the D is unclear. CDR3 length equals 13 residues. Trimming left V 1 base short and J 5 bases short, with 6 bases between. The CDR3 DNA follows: TGTGCCAGCAGTTTAGGGTACCATCAGCCCCAGCATTTT. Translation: CASSLGYHQPQHF.

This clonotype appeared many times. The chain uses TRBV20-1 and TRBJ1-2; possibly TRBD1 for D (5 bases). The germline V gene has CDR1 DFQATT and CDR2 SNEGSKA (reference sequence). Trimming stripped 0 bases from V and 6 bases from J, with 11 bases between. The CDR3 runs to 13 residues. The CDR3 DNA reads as TGCAGTGCTAGAGATCCGGGGCTCAATGGCTACACCTTC. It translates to CSARDPGLNGYTF.

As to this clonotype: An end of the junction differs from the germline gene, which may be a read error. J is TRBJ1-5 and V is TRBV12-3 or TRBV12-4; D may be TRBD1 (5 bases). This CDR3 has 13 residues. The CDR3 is CASSLDGGWPQNF. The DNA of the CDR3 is TGTGCCAGCAGTTTGGATGGGGGATGGCCCCAGAATTTT.

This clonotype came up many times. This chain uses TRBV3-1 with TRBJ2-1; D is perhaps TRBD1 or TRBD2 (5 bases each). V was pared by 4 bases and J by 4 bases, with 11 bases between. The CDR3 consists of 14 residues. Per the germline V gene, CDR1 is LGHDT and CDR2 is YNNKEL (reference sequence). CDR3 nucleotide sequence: TGTGCCAGCAGCCCGAGGGACCGGTACAATGAGCAGTTCTTC. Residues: CASSPRDRYNEQFF.

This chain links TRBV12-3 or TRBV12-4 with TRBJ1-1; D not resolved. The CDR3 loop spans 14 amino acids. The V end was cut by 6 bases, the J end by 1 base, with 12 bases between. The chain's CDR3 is CASSGTPGNTEAFF. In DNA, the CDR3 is TGTGCCAGCAGCGGTACCCCAGGGAACACTGAAGCTTTCTTT.

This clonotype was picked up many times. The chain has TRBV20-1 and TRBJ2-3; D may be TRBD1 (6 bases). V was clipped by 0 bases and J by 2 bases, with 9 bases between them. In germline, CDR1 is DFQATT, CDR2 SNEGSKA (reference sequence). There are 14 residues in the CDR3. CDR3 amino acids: CSARDRGDTDTQYF. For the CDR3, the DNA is TGCAGTGCTAGAGACAGGGGAGACACAGATACGCAGTATTTT.

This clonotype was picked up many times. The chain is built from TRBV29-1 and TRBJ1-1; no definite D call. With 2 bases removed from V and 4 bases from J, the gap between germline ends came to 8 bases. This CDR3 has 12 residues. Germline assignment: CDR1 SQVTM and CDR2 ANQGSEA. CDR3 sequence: CSVENRGTEAFF. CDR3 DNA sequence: TGCAGCGTTGAAAATAGAGGCACTGAAGCTTTCTTT.

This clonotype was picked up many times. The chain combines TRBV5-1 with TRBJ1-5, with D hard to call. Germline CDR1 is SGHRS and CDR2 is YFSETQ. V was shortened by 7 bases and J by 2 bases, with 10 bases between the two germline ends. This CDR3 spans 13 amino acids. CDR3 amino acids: CASRADRNQPQHF. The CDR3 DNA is TGCGCCAGCCGGGCCGACCGCAATCAGCCCCAGCATTTT. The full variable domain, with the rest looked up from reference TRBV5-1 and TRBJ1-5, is KAGVTQTPRYLIKTRGQQVTLSCSPISGHRSVSWYQQTPGQGLQFLFEYFSETQRNKGNFPGRFSGRQFSNSRSEMNVSTLELGDSALYLCASRADRNQPQHFGDGTRLSIL.

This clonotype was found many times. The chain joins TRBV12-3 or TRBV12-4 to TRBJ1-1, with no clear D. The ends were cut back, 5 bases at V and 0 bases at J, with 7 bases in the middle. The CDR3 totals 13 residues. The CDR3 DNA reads TGTGCCAGCAGTGATCTTATGAACACTGAAGCTTTCTTT. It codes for CASSDLMNTEAFF.

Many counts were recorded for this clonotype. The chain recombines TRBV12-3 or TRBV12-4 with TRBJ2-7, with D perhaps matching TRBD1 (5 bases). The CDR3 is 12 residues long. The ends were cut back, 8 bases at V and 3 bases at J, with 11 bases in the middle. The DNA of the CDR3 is TGTGCCAGCGGGGCTTCGGGCTACGAGCAGTACTTC. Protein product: CASGASGYEQYF.

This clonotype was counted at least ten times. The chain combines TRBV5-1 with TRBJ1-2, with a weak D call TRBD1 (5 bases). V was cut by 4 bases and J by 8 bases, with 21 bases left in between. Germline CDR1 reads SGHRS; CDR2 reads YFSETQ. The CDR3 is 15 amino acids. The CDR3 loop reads CASSVDHGTGKGYTF. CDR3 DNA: TGCGCCAGCAGCGTGGATCACGGGACGGGGAAAGGCTACACCTTC.

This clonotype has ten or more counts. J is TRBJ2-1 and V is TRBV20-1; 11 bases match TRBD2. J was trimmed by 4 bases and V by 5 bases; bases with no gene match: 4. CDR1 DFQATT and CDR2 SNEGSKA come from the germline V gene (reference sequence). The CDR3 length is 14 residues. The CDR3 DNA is TGCAGTGCTCAGACTAGCGGGGCGTACAATGAGCAGTTCTTC. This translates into CSAQTSGAYNEQFF.

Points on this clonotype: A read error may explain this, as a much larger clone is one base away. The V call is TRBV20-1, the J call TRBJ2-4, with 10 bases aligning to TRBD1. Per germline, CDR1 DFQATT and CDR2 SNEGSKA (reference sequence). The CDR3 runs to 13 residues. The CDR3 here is CSAIGTGVDIKYF. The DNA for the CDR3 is TGCAGTGCAATCGGGACAGGGGTTGACATTAAGTACTTC.

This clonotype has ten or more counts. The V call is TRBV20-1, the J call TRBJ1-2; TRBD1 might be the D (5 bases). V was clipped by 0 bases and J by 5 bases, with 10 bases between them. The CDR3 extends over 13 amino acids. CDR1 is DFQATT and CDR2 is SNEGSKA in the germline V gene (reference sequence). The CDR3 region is CSAREQDRYGYTF. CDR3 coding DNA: TGCAGTGCTAGAGAACAGGATCGGTATGGCTACACCTTC.

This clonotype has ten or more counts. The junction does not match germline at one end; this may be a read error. In DNA, the CDR3 is TGTGCCATCAGTGAGAACGTCAGAATGAATCAGCCCCAGAATTTT. It yields the protein CAISENVRMNQPQNF. The chain couples TRBV10-3 to TRBJ1-5; D call uncertain. CDR1 is ENHRY, CDR2 SYGVKD, per germline. This CDR3 region has 15 residues.

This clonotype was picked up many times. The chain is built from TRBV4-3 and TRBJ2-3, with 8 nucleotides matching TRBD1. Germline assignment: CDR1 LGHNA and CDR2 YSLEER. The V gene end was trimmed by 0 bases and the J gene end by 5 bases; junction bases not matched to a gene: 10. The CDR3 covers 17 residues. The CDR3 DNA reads TGCGCCAGCAGCCAAGACCCTCAGGGGGCTATACGAGATACGCAGTATTTT. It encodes CASSQDPQGAIRDTQYF.